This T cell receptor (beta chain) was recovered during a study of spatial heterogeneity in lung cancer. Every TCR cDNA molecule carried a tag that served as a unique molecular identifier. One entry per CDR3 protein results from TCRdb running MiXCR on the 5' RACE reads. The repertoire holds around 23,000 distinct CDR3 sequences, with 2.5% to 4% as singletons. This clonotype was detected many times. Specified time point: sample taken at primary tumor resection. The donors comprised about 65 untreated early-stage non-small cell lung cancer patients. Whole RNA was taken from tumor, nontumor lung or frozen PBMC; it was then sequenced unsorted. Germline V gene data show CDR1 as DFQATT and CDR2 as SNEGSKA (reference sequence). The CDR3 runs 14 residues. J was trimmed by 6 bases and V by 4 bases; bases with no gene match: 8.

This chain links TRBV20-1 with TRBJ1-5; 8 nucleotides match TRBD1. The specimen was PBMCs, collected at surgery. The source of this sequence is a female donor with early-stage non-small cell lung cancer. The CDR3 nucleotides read TGCAGTGCTACCGACAGGGGAAGGAGTCAGCCCCAGCATTTT. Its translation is CSATDRGRSQPQHF.